Listed below are T cell receptor beta chains from one sample, sequenced in a study of T cells in Graves' hyperthyroidism and ophthalmopathy. TCRdb reprocessed the multiplex PCR reads with MiXCR, giving one entry per CDR3 protein. In the table there are about 600,000 distinct CDR3 sequences, roughly 15% of which are singletons. Sequenced input: blood. These receptors originate from a woman aged 40 to 50 with Graves' ophthalmopathy. The CDR3 runs from the conserved cysteine through the conserved F or W.

V	J	CDR3
TRBV6-1	TRBJ2-5	CASSWRDRGKETQYF
TRBV3-1	TRBJ2-7	CASSWRGLADEQYF
TRBV7-8	TRBJ1-4	CASSRTGAGIEKLFF
TRBV7-3	TRBJ2-7	CASSLTWTSGRTTNEQYF
TRBV12-3/TRBV12-4	TRBJ1-2	CASSLQGTVDGYTF
TRBV7-6	TRBJ2-5	CASSLGSLSKTQYF
TRBV2	TRBJ2-1	CASSGLAGVGNEQFF
TRBV30	TRBJ1-3	CAWSIRGTRAPYTIYF
TRBV19	TRBJ1-1	CASSRFRTEAFF
TRBV2	TRBJ2-7	CASSEAGDRPYEQYF
TRBV29-1	TRBJ2-1	CSVDGGRTSGLYNEQFF
TRBV19	TRBJ1-1	CATGHRVNTEAFF
TRBV18	TRBJ2-2	CASSADRGAGELFF
TRBV6-1	TRBJ2-7	CASSKGTSGKYEQYF
TRBV20-1	TRBJ2-1	CSARWSWNEQFF
TRBV28	TRBJ1-4	CASSTGTGRKLFF
TRBV2	TRBJ2-5	CASSEGAGTQYF
TRBV19	TRBJ2-7	CARSRAGSSYEQYF
TRBV11-2	TRBJ1-2	CASSLALGIYGYTF
TRBV28	TRBJ2-4	CASSSSGLATSLAKNIQYF
TRBV24-1	TRBJ2-1	CATSDPGREGWNEQFF
TRBV30	TRBJ2-2	CALEGPNTGELFF